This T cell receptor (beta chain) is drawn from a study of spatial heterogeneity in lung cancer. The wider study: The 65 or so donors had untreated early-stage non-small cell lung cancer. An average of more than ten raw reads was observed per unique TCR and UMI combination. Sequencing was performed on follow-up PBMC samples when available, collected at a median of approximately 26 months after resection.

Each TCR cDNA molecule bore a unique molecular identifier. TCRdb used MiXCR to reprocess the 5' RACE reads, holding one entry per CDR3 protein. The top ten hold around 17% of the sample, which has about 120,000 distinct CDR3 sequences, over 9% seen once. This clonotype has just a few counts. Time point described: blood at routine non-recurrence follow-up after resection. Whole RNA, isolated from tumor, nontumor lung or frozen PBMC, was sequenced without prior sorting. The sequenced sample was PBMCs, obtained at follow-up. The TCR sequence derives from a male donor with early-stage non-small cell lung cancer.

The CDR3, as DNA: TGTGCCAGCAGCCAAGATTACAGCGGGGCACTGTTTTTT. This translates into CASSQDYSGALFF. The gene calls are TRBV3-1 and TRBJ1-4, with D tentatively TRBD1 (5 bases). Per germline, CDR1 LGHDT and CDR2 YNNKEL (reference sequence). The CDR3 totals 13 residues. V dropped 0 bases and J dropped 13 bases, with 12 bases sitting between them.